This is a list of T cell receptor beta chains from one sample in a study of blood T cell repertoires in COVID-19. The protocol was immunoSEQ multiplex PCR, while the TCRdb copy is restricted to in-frame clones and leaves out a portion. The table lists 250,000 to 300,000 clones, approximately 91% of them singletons. Material for sequencing was PBMCs or T cells enriched from blood (not recorded which). These receptors were obtained from a woman aged 40 to 50 with acute COVID-19. CDR3s include the opening cysteine and the closing phenylalanine or tryptophan. A D gene is named only where the DNA matches it firmly. The listing skips clone size in some rows; elsewhere it reads once, few, many or a size class.

TRBJ2-7,13,TRBV6-5,once,-,CASSYPGSYEQYF,TGTGCCAGCAGTTACCCCGGGTCTTACGAGCAGTACTTC
TRBJ2-7,15,TRBV13,-,TRBD1,CASSPRGTGGYEQYF,TGTGCCAGCAGCCCTAGGGGGACAGGGGGCTACGAGCAGTACTTC
TRBJ2-1,13,TRBV19,-,-,CARGLALYNEQFF,TGTGCCAGGGGGCTAGCGCTGTACAATGAGCAGTTCTTC
TRBJ2-7,13,TRBV5-4,-,TRBD1,CASSRTGMSEQYF,TGTGCCAGCAGCCGGACAGGGATGAGCGAGCAGTACTTC
TRBJ1-5,14,TRBV6-5,few,-,CASRPTGRNQPQHF,TGTGCCAGCAGGCCCACAGGGCGGAATCAGCCCCAGCATTTT
TRBJ1-4,15,TRBV19,-,TRBD1,CASSIRTGGLEKLFF,TGTGCCAGTAGTATTCGGACAGGGGGCCTGGAAAAACTGTTTTTT
TRBJ1-1,11,TRBV2,-,-,CASGRVSEAFF,TGTGCCAGTGGCAGGGTTTCTGAAGCTTTCTTT
TRBJ2-3,15,TRBV5-1,-,TRBD2,CASSLGLAGVDTQYF,TGCGCCAGCAGCTTGGGACTAGCGGGGGTAGATACGCAGTATTTT
TRBJ1-5,15,TRBV11-2,once,-,CASSLAGGSNQPQHF,TGTGCCAGCAGCTTAGCCGGGGGTAGCAATCAGCCCCAGCATTTT
TRBJ2-2,16,TRBV27,-,-,CASSFAVARGGGELFF,TGTGCCAGCAGTTTCGCGGTGGCTAGGGGCGGCGGGGAGCTGTTTTTT
TRBJ2-7,15,TRBV7-8,-,TRBD2,CASSGTGGFSYEQYF,TGTGCCAGCAGCGGGACCGGGGGGTTCTCCTACGAGCAGTACTTC
TRBJ1-1,12,TRBV29-1,once,-,CSAGDTSPEAFF,TGCAGCGCCGGGGACACCAGTCCTGAAGCTTTCTTT
TRBJ2-2,15,TRBV2,once,TRBD2,CASRAGGPGTGELFF,TGTGCCAGCAGGGCGGGAGGACCGGGGACCGGGGAGCTGTTTTTT
TRBJ1-6,14,TRBV6-5,once,-,CASRRGGGRSPLHF,TGTGCCAGCAGACGAGGGGGAGGGCGATCACCCCTCCACTTT
TRBJ2-3,17,TRBV10-3,-,TRBD2,CAISAPGLAGSTDTQYF,TGTGCCATCAGTGCCCCGGGACTAGCGGGAAGCACAGATACGCAGTATTTT
TRBJ2-7,14,TRBV19,-,TRBD1,CASSGGTGVHEQYF,TGTGCCAGTAGTGGGGGGACAGGGGTCCACGAGCAGTACTTC
TRBJ2-3,15,TRBV29-1,-,TRBD1,CSVAISGQSTDTQYF,TGCAGCGTTGCAATCTCGGGACAGAGCACAGATACGCAGTATTTT
TRBJ1-1,12,TRBV14,-,-,CASSQGRTEAFF,TGTGCCAGCAGCCAGGGGCGGACAGAAGCTTTCTTT
TRBJ2-2,16,TRBV28,-,TRBD1,CASSGGTGYDTGELFF,TGTGCCAGCAGTGGCGGGACAGGGTACGACACCGGGGAGCTGTTTTTT
TRBJ2-1,15,TRBV7-2,-,TRBD2,CASSLGLAVYNEQFF,TGTGCCAGCAGCTTAGGACTAGCGGTGTACAATGAGCAGTTCTTC
TRBJ2-2,13,TRBV7-2,-,-,CASSSPNTGELFF,TGTGCCAGCAGCTCTCCTAACACCGGGGAGCTGTTTTTT
TRBJ2-7,14,TRBV4-3,-,TRBD2,CASSPDGTSYEQYF,TGCGCCAGCAGCCCGGACGGGACTAGCTACGAGCAGTACTTC
TRBJ2-5,15,TRBV5-1,-,-,CASSLGTGIQETQYF,TGCGCCAGCAGCTTGGGGACGGGAATTCAAGAGACCCAGTACTTC
TRBJ1-6,14,TRBV5-1,-,TRBD1,CASSLTGENSPLHF,TGCGCCAGCAGCTTAACAGGGGAGAATTCACCCCTCCACTTT
TRBJ1-3,16,TRBV7-9,-,TRBD1,CASSYFRTGSGNTIYF,TGTGCCAGCAGCTACTTTAGGACAGGCTCTGGAAACACCATATATTTT
TRBJ1-2,13,TRBV28,-,-,CASSLNRDYGYTF,TGTGCCAGCAGTTTGAACAGGGACTATGGCTACACCTTC
TRBJ1-5,13,TRBV19,-,TRBD1,CASSVDREGAQHF,TGTGCCAGTAGTGTGGACAGGGAGGGAGCCCAGCATTTT
TRBJ2-2,19,TRBV27,-,TRBD2,CASSYARGLAETNTGELFF,TGTGCCAGCAGCTATGCCAGGGGACTAGCGGAAACGAACACCGGGGAGCTGTTTTTT
TRBJ2-1,14,TRBV27,-,TRBD2,CASSSGGSYNEQFF,TGTGCCAGCAGTTCGGGGGGATCCTACAATGAGCAGTTCTTC
TRBJ1-2,17,TRBV11-2,-,-,CASSLGAERARAGGYTF,TGTGCCAGCAGCTTAGGGGCCGAACGGGCCCGGGCAGGGGGCTACACCTTC
TRBJ1-1,17,TRBV28,-,TRBD1,CASSGTGGQGTNTEAFF,TGTGCCAGCAGTGGAACAGGAGGACAGGGGACGAACACTGAAGCTTTCTTT
TRBJ2-7,13,TRBV5-6,-,-,CASRSGHGYEQYF,TGTGCCAGCAGGTCGGGACACGGATACGAGCAGTACTTC
TRBJ2-7,16,TRBV7-2,-,TRBD2,CASSLAGRGGRGQQYF,TGTGCCAGCAGCTTAGCGGGGCGGGGAGGGCGCGGGCAGCAGTACTTC
TRBJ1-1,14,TRBV6-5,-,-,CASSLQGRGTEAFF,TGTGCCAGCAGCCTACAGGGCAGGGGAACTGAAGCTTTCTTT
TRBJ2-7,15,TRBV19,once,TRBD2,CASSVTSGRQYEQYF,TGTGCCAGTAGTGTGACTAGCGGGAGGCAGTACGAGCAGTACTTC
TRBJ1-3,15,TRBV2,-,-,CASSDHYWAGNTIYF,TGTGCCAGCAGTGACCACTACTGGGCTGGAAACACCATATATTTT
TRBJ1-1,15,TRBV11-2,-,TRBD1,CASSLGGQGNTEAFF,TGTGCCAGCAGCCTAGGGGGACAGGGGAACACTGAAGCTTTCTTT
TRBJ2-6,16,TRBV27,once,-,CASSLLGRTGANVLTF,TGTGCCAGCAGTTTATTGGGGCGCACTGGGGCCAACGTCCTGACTTTC
TRBJ1-6,15,TRBV7-9,-,-,CASSPRGDPNSPLHF,TGTGCCTCCTCTCCCAGGGGAGACCCGAATTCACCCCTCCACTTT
TRBJ2-7,15,TRBV18,-,TRBD2,CASSPIAGARNEQYF,TGTGCCAGCTCACCAATAGCGGGAGCTAGGAACGAGCAGTACTTC
TRBJ2-3,13,TRBV29-1,-,-,CSVDTSFTDTQYF,TGCAGCGTTGATACATCTTTCACAGATACGCAGTATTTT
TRBJ1-2,13,TRBV24-1,-,-,CATRGGALGGYTF,TGTGCCACCAGGGGGGGGGCGCTTGGTGGCTACACCTTC